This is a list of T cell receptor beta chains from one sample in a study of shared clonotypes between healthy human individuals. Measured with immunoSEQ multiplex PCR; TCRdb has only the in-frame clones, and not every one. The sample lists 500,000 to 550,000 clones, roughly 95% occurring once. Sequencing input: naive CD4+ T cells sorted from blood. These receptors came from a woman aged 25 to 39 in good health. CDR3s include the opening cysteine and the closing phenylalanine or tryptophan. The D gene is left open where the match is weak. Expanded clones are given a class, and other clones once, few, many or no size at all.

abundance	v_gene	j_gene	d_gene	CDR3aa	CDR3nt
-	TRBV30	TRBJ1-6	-	CALWVGPSSPLHF	TGTGCCTTGTGGGTAGGGCCCTCGTCGCCCCTCCACTTT
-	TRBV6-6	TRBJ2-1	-	CASSPWSVYNEQFF	TGTGCCAGCAGTCCTTGGAGTGTATACAATGAGCAGTTCTTC
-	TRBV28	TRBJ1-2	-	CASSHHAVEGYGYTF	TGTGCCAGCAGTCATCACGCCGTAGAGGGCTATGGCTACACCTTC
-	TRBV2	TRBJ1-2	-	CASSKDTSNYGYTF	TGTGCCAGCTCGAAAGACACTTCTAACTATGGCTACACCTTC
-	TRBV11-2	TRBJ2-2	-	CASSLDWAGELFF	TGTGCCAGCAGCTTAGATTGGGCCGGGGAGCTGTTTTTT
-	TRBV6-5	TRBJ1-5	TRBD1	CASSTGGLQPQHF	TGTGCCAGCAGCACAGGGGGGCTCCAGCCCCAGCATTTT
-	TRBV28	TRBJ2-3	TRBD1	CASSPAGTGGTDTQYF	TGTGCCAGCAGTCCAGCCGGGACAGGGGGTACAGATACGCAGTATTTT
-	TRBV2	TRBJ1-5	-	CASSDREDQPQHF	TGTGCCAGCAGTGATAGGGAGGATCAGCCCCAGCATTTT
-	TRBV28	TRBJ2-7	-	CASRGDQGARSYEQYF	TGTGCCAGCAGAGGGGACCAAGGGGCCCGCAGCTACGAGCAGTACTTC
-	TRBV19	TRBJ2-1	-	CASRSTSYNEQFF	TGTGCCAGTAGGAGTACCAGCTACAATGAGCAGTTCTTC
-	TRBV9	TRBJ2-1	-	CASSVGEGNEQFF	TGTGCCAGCAGCGTAGGAGAGGGGAATGAGCAGTTCTTC
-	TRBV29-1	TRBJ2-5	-	CSPSRGLDETQYF	TGCAGCCCGAGTCGGGGGCTCGACGAGACCCAGTACTTC
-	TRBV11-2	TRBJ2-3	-	CASSPFPGSTDTQYF	TGTGCCAGCAGCCCGTTCCCGGGCTCAACAGATACGCAGTATTTT
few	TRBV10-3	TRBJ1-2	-	CAISLQGFGYTF	TGTGCCATCAGTCTACAGGGATTTGGCTACACCTTC
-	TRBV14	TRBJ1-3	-	CASSQVYNSGNTIYF	TGTGCCAGCAGCCAAGTGTACAACTCTGGAAACACCATATATTTT
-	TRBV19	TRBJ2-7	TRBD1	CASSSLDRGPTQYF	TGTGCCAGTAGTTCCCTGGACAGGGGACCGACGCAGTACTTC
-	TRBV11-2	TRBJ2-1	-	CASSVIGTEQFF	TGTGCCAGCAGTGTAATAGGTACGGAGCAGTTCTTC
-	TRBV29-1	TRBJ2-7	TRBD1	CSVTGRQGALVQYF	TGCAGCGTTACAGGCCGACAGGGGGCGCTGGTGCAGTACTTC
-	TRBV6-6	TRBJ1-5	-	CASARERDQPQHF	TGTGCCAGCGCCCGGGAGAGGGATCAGCCCCAGCATTTT
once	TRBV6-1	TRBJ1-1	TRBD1	CASRITGAATEAFF	TGTGCCAGCAGGATAACAGGGGCGGCCACTGAAGCTTTCTTT
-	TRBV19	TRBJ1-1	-	CASSRREDTEAFF	TGTGCCAGTAGCCGCAGGGAGGACACTGAAGCTTTCTTT
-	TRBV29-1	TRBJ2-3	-	CSVEGRLTDTQYF	TGCAGCGTTGAAGGTCGTCTAACAGATACGCAGTATTTT
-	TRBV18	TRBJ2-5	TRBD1	CASSPDRLRGIQYF	TGTGCCAGCTCACCAGATCGTCTCAGGGGGATCCAGTACTTC
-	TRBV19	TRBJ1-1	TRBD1	CASSDRENTEAFF	TGTGCCAGTAGTGACAGGGAGAACACTGAAGCTTTCTTT
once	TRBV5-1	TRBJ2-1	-	CASSRDQGTYNEQFF	TGCGCCAGCAGCCGCGACCAAGGAACCTACAATGAGCAGTTCTTC
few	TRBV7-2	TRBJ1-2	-	CASSLGQSSGYTF	TGTGCCAGCAGCTTAGGCCAGAGTAGTGGCTACACCTTC
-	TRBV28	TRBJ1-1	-	CASSLRSGTDMNTEAFF	TGTGCCAGCAGTTTAAGGTCGGGGACCGATATGAACACTGAAGCTTTCTTT
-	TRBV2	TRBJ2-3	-	CASSVGLSTDTQYF	TGTGCCAGCAGTGTAGGGCTTAGCACAGATACGCAGTATTTT
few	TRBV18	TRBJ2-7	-	CASSPTGTTEPEQYF	TGTGCCAGCTCACCAACAGGTACGACGGAGCCGGAGCAGTACTTC
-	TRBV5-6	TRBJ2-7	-	CASSLRLGGPAYEQYF	TGTGCCAGCAGCTTGAGGTTGGGGGGACCAGCCTACGAGCAGTACTTC
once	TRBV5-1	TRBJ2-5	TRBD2	CASSWGRGVQETQYF	TGCGCCAGCAGCTGGGGTCGGGGGGTCCAAGAGACCCAGTACTTC
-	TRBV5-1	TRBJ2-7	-	CASSLRSGKNPYEQYF	TGCGCCAGCAGCTTACGTTCCGGGAAGAACCCCTACGAGCAGTACTTC
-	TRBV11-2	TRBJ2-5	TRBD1	CASSLRDRQETQYF	TGTGCCAGCAGTCTCCGGGACAGACAAGAGACCCAGTACTTC
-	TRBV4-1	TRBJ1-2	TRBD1	CASSQARGTAYGYTF	TGCGCCAGCAGCCAAGCCAGGGGGACGGCCTATGGCTACACCTTC
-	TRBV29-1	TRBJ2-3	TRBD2	CSVERGGVSTDTQYF	TGCAGCGTTGAAAGGGGAGGGGTTAGCACAGATACGCAGTATTTT
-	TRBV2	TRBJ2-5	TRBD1	CASRLTTGVRVETQYF	TGTGCCAGCAGGCTAACGACAGGGGTCCGTGTGGAGACCCAGTACTTC
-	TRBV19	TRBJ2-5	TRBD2	CASSMGLAESETQYF	TGTGCCAGTAGTATGGGACTAGCGGAGTCGGAGACCCAGTACTTC
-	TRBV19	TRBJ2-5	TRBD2	CASSTILAGGTQETQYF	TGTGCCAGTAGTACGATACTAGCGGGAGGGACTCAAGAGACCCAGTACTTC
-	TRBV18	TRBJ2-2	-	CASSPPLGAGELFF	TGTGCCAGCTCACCCCCCTTGGGAGCCGGGGAGCTGTTTTTT
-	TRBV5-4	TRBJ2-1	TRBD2	CASSSPGLAHLEQFF	TGTGCCAGCAGCTCGCCGGGACTAGCCCACCTTGAGCAGTTCTTC
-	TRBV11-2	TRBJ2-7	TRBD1	CASSPNRDSSYEQYF	TGTGCCAGCAGCCCAAACCGGGACAGCTCCTACGAGCAGTACTTC
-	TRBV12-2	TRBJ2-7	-	CASRLAKYVTISYEQYF	TGTGCAAGTCGCTTAGCGAAATACGTGACTATTTCCTACGAGCAGTACTTC